A single sample gave rise to the 10 T cell receptor beta chains below, sequenced in a study of monozygotic twins with inflammatory bowel disease (dated by TCRdb to about 2019). Libraries came from 5' RACE. TCRdb names Illumina HiSeq 2500 as the instrument used. TCRdb reprocessed the reads and assigns one entry to each CDR3 protein sequence, leaving out DNA. The data table for this sample lists 440,000 or so distinct CDR3 sequences. The top ten hold 2% to 2.5% of the sample. Sample: blood. These receptors were taken from a human donor with ulcerative colitis or Crohn's disease, or a healthy co-twin of an affected twin (not recorded which).

This chain uses TRBV11-2 with TRBJ2-5; as DNA is missing, the TRBD2 call by TCRdb cannot be tested. CDR3 size: 18 residues. Germline V CDR1 and CDR2: SGHAT, FQNNGV. CDR3 in amino acids: CASSLGKLAGRVGETQYF.

The chain combines TRBV13 with TRBJ1-3; there is no DNA to check the TCRdb D call of TRBD1. Germline V gene data show CDR1 as PRHDT and CDR2 as FYEKMQ (reference sequence). The CDR3 spans 15 residues. The CDR3 loop is CASGLYQGTGNTIYF. Based on the CDR3 plus reference TRBV13 and TRBJ1-3, the full variable domain is AAGVIQSPRHLIKEKRETATLKCYPIPRHDTVYWYQQGPGQDPQFLISFYEKMQSDKGSIPDRFSAQQFSDYHSELNMSSLELGDSALYFCASGLYQGTGNTIYFGEGSWLTVV.

This chain connects TRBV29-1 to TRBJ2-7. Germline V gives CDR1 SQVTM, CDR2 ANQGSEA. The CDR3 loop spans 11 amino acids. CDR3 region: CSVEDPNEQYF.

The chain couples TRBV19 to TRBJ1-2. Germline CDR1 and CDR2: LNHDA and SQIVND (reference sequence). CDR3 length: 15 amino acids. The CDR3 spells CASSIRTAALYGYTF.

The chain uses TRBV11-2 and TRBJ1-2. CDR1 and CDR2 (germline): SGHAT, FQNNGV. CDR3 length: 13 amino acids. CDR3: CASSLTATALHTF. Together with reference TRBV11-2 and TRBJ1-2, the CDR3 gives the full variable domain: EAGVAQSPRYKIIEKRQSVAFWCNPISGHATLYWYQQILGQGPKLLIQFQNNGVVDDSQLPKDRFSAERLKGVDSTLKIQPAKLEDSAVYLCASSLTATALHTFGSGTRLTVV.

The rearrangement uses TRBV20-1 and TRBJ2-7; TCRdb's assignment of TRBD1 cannot be checked, as there is no DNA. The germline CDR1 and CDR2 sequences are DFQATT and SNEGSKA (reference sequence). The CDR3 runs to 16 residues. CDR3 in amino acids: CSARDPRTGGAYEQYF.

The gene calls are TRBV19 and TRBJ1-2; TCRdb's D call, TRBD1, is unchecked because there is no DNA. The germline V gene encodes CDR1 LNHDA and CDR2 SQIVND (reference sequence). This CDR3 is 14 amino acids long. This CDR3 reads CASSIWDKVYGYTF.

The J gene is TRBJ1-1, the V gene TRBV5-1; absent DNA, TCRdb's TRBD1 call cannot be checked. This CDR3 has 16 residues. CDR1 is SGHRS and CDR2 is YFSETQ in the germline V gene. The CDR3 here is CASSLEGQGFITEAFF.

The chain couples TRBV13 to TRBJ2-7; checking the TCRdb D call of TRBD2 is not possible without DNA. Germline-derived CDR1 and CDR2 are PRHDT and FYEKMQ (reference sequence). This CDR3 region has 17 residues. The CDR3 sequence is CASSLSTPQGSSYEQYF.

J is TRBJ1-2 and V is TRBV11-2; absent DNA, TCRdb's TRBD1 call cannot be checked. CDR1 SGHAT and CDR2 FQNNGV come from the germline V gene. The CDR3 totals 16 residues. The CDR3 loop reads CASSPFLQGTSYGYTF. The whole variable domain, remainder taken from reference TRBV11-2 and TRBJ1-2, is EAGVAQSPRYKIIEKRQSVAFWCNPISGHATLYWYQQILGQGPKLLIQFQNNGVVDDSQLPKDRFSAERLKGVDSTLKIQPAKLEDSAVYLCASSPFLQGTSYGYTFGSGTRLTVV.